A selection of T cell receptor beta chains follows, all from one sample in a study of CD8+ T cells in alopecia areata. Here immunoSEQ multiplex PCR was the method, and the copy in TCRdb shows in-frame clones only, minus some. The repertoire holds approximately 13,000 clones, with about 50% as singletons. Sequencing used skin, obtained at week 0. These receptors all stem from a human donor with alopecia areata. Each CDR3 is given with its conserved first and last residue. The order of the fields is D gene, V gene, J gene, CDR3 length, CDR3 protein. A D gene is named only where the DNA matches it firmly.

d_gene: NA
v_gene: TRBV5-8
j_gene: TRBJ1-2
len: 13
CDR3aa: CASSLVIVDGYTF

d_gene: TRBD2
v_gene: TRBV4-1
j_gene: TRBJ2-1
len: 20
CDR3aa: CASSQVRGGSGGRAYNEQFF

d_gene: TRBD1
v_gene: TRBV7-9
j_gene: TRBJ1-6
len: 14
CDR3aa: CASSLPGGDSPLHF

d_gene: TRBD2
v_gene: TRBV5-1
j_gene: TRBJ2-2
len: 16
CDR3aa: CASSLSTSGSTGELFF

d_gene: NA
v_gene: TRBV10-3
j_gene: TRBJ2-5
len: 15
CDR3aa: CAISSGTRGGETQYF

d_gene: NA
v_gene: TRBV18
j_gene: TRBJ1-1
len: 12
CDR3aa: CASSSEVTEAFF

d_gene: TRBD1
v_gene: TRBV5-1
j_gene: TRBJ1-2
len: 18
CDR3aa: CASSLGPGQGLTNYGYTF

d_gene: NA
v_gene: TRBV4-1
j_gene: TRBJ2-1
len: 14
CDR3aa: CASDVGLSYNEQFF

d_gene: TRBD1
v_gene: TRBV28
j_gene: TRBJ1-2
len: 15
CDR3aa: CASSFSGQGDYGYTF

d_gene: NA
v_gene: TRBV4-1
j_gene: TRBJ2-3
len: 13
CDR3aa: CASSPSPVDTQYF

d_gene: NA
v_gene: TRBV7-9
j_gene: TRBJ2-1
len: 15
CDR3aa: CASSLNARVYNEQFF

d_gene: NA
v_gene: TRBV6-5
j_gene: TRBJ1-1
len: 14
CDR3aa: CASRDQAPNTEAFF

d_gene: NA
v_gene: TRBV5-6
j_gene: TRBJ2-2
len: 14
CDR3aa: CASSTGTYSGELFF

d_gene: NA
v_gene: TRBV30
j_gene: TRBJ1-2
len: 12
CDR3aa: CAWSRQNLGYTF

d_gene: TRBD2
v_gene: TRBV28
j_gene: TRBJ2-7
len: 18
CDR3aa: CASSLRGGGTISSYEQYF

d_gene: TRBD1
v_gene: TRBV28
j_gene: TRBJ2-1
len: 16
CDR3aa: CASSSNTGESYNEQFF

d_gene: TRBD2
v_gene: TRBV28
j_gene: TRBJ2-2
len: 17
CDR3aa: CASRGAGVPPNTGELFF

d_gene: NA
v_gene: TRBV11-2
j_gene: TRBJ2-7
len: 15
CDR3aa: CASSPSVGSSYEQYF

d_gene: NA
v_gene: TRBV10-2
j_gene: NA
len: 15
CDR3aa: CASSDLAAAVYEQYF

d_gene: TRBD2
v_gene: TRBV7-8
j_gene: TRBJ2-7
len: 14
CDR3aa: CASSLAPGGHEQYF

d_gene: NA
v_gene: TRBV18
j_gene: TRBJ2-7
len: 14
CDR3aa: CASSPPGRLSEQYF